This T cell receptor (beta chain) was found in a study of shared clonotypes between healthy human individuals. Study background: Each donor had three CD4 naive, three CD4 memory, two CD8 naive and one CD8 memory plate. Findings of the study overall: Four donors shared about 4.8% of their naive CD4 clonotypes.

Sequencing was performed with immunoSEQ multiplex PCR; in TCRdb, only in-frame clones are kept and a portion is missing. Among roughly 2,000,000 clones listed, just over 90% were seen once. The naive CD8 subset, CD45RO-negative cells positively selected for CCR7, excluded terminally differentiated effector memory CD45RA+ cells. Regarding this clone: The antigen remains unidentified.

The V end lost 0 bases, the J end lost 3 bases, and 12 bases lay between the germline ends. This CDR3 region has 15 residues. Germline loops: CDR1 SGDLS, CDR2 YYNGEE. This sequence originates from a man aged 18 to 35 in good health. Some clones in this sample may be carry-over from other donors' samples. Sequenced sample: naive CD8+ T cells from PBMCs. The rearrangement joins TRBV9 to TRBJ1-1, with D possibly matching TRBD1 (6 bases). For the CDR3, the DNA is TGTGCCAGCAGCGTAGAGGGGGGGCCCGACACTGAAGCTTTCTTT. Translation: CASSVEGGPDTEAFF.